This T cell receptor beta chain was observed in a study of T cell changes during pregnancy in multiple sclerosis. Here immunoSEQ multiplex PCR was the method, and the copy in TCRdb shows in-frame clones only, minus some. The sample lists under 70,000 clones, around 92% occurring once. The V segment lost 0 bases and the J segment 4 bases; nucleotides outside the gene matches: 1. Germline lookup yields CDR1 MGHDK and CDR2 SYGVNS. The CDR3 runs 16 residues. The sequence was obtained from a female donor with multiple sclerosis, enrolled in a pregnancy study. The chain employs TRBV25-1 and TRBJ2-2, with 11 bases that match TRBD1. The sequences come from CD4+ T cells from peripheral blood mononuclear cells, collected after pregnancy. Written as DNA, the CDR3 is TGTGCCAGCAGTGAATACGGGACAGGGGGCACCGGGGAGCTGTTTTTT. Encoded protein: CASSEYGTGGTGELFF.